Presented here are 6 T cell receptor beta chains from one specimen sequenced in a study of cytomegalovirus exposure and HLA in healthy donors. Primers included in the PCR were 60 Vbeta and 13 Jbeta primers. TCRdb's table, derived via immunoSEQ multiplex PCR, lists solely in-frame clones and lacks some. The data contain around 100,000 clones, approximately 70% of them seen just once; the ten biggest clones take up around 1.9%. The sample comprised PBMCs. These receptors all stem from a man younger than 40 in good health and CMV-seronegative.

This clone was seen a few times. The chain uses TRBV5-5 and TRBJ2-7; D is uncertain. This CDR3 is 10 amino acids long. Germline CDR1 and CDR2: SGHKS and YYEKEE (reference sequence). V shed 2 bases and J shed 6 bases, with 3 bases lying between them. CDR3 residues: CASSFREQYF. The CDR3 coding sequence is TGTGCCAGCAGCTTCCGCGAGCAGTACTTC. Variable domain in full (rest from reference TRBV5-5 and TRBJ2-7): DAGVTQSPTHLIKTRGQQVTLRCSPISGHKSVSWYQQVLGQGPQFIFQYYEKEERGRGNFPDRFSARQFPNYSSELNVNALLLGDSALYLCASSFREQYFGPGTRLTVT.

This chain joins TRBV5-6 and TRBJ2-6, with TRBD1 identical over 11 bases. The germline gives CDR1 SGHDT, CDR2 YYEEEE. V was clipped by 2 bases and J by 3 bases; unmatched bases: 4. The CDR3 consists of 17 residues. CDR3 sequence reads: CASSFGQGASGANVLTF. The CDR3 bases are TGTGCCAGCAGCTTTGGACAGGGGGCTAGTGGGGCCAACGTCCTGACTTTC.

In this sample, this clone turned up once. The chain combines TRBV27 with TRBJ2-1, with D possibly TRBD2 on 6 matching bases. CDR1 and CDR2 from the germline V gene are MNHEY and SMNVEV (reference sequence). The CDR3 loop spans 13 amino acids. Trimming took off 7 bases at V and 1 base at J, with 8 bases between the two ends. The CDR3 nucleotides are TGTGCCAGCACGGGACTTTCCTACAATGAGCAGTTCTTC. Encoded protein: CASTGLSYNEQFF.

The V gene is TRBV30, the J gene TRBJ1-2, with D maybe TRBD1 (6 bases). This CDR3 region has 13 residues. The germline CDR1 and CDR2 sequences are GTSNPN and SVGIG (reference sequence). The CDR3 region is CAGQHRAASGYTF. In DNA, the CDR3 is TGTGCGGGGCAGCACAGGGCCGCGAGTGGCTACACCTTC.

The J gene is TRBJ2-7, the V gene TRBV25-1, with no clear D. CDR1 is MGHDK, CDR2 SYGVNS, per germline. The ends were cut back, 7 bases at V and 7 bases at J, with 11 bases in the middle. This CDR3 is 11 amino acids long. CDR3: CASTNYLEQYF. Written as DNA, the CDR3 is TGTGCCAGCACAAACTACCTAGAGCAGTACTTC.

The rearrangement links TRBV5-6 to TRBJ2-3; 9 bases align to TRBD2. Germline values: CDR1 SGHDT, CDR2 YYEEEE. The CDR3 totals 16 residues. After removal of 3 bases from V and 2 bases from J, the junction contained 7 bases not matched to a gene. Here the CDR3 DNA reads TGTGCCAGCAGCTATGAGCGGGGGGTGACCACAGATACGCAGTATTTT. Amino acids: CASSYERGVTTDTQYF.